The clone carrying this T cell receptor (beta chain) was observed a single time. Germline V gene lookup returns CDR1 SGHNT and CDR2 YYREEE (reference sequence). V gave up 0 bases and J gave up 0 bases, with 10 bases separating them. This CDR3 spans 16 amino acids. The source of the sample is a study of blood T cell repertoires in COVID-19. Study-level information: Sources were T cells, B-cell-depleted T cells, or PBMCs; the material itself was cDNA or gDNA.

Method: immunoSEQ multiplex PCR; TCRdb's copy keeps in-frame clones and lacks some. The sample has about 310,000 clones; around 90% are singletons. The V call is TRBV5-4, the J call TRBJ1-3; TRBD1 is a possible D gene (5 bases). The clonotype originates from a man between 60 and 70 years old who had recovered from COVID-19. The material sequenced was PBMCs or T cells enriched from blood (not recorded which). CDR3 loop: CASSLALGDSGNTIYF. The CDR3 coding sequence is TGTGCCAGCAGCTTGGCCCTAGGGGACTCTGGAAACACCATATATTTT.